The T cell receptor beta chain under discussion was sequenced for a study of T cells in Graves' hyperthyroidism and ophthalmopathy. The hyperthyroidism patients had all been newly diagnosed, and their disease duration was under 2 months. Their ages ranged from 18 to 65 years. Uncontrolled infection, other autoimmune disease, pregnancy or lactation excluded patients. PBMCs were obtained from approximately 10 ml fresh peripheral blood. CDR3 length: 16 residues. V trimming: 2 bases; J trimming: 4 bases; junction bases outside the gene matches: 7. Germline loops: CDR1 SGHTA, CDR2 FQGTGA. Amplification of TCR beta CDR3 regions used RNA as the template. Carried out on the TCR CDR3, a first-round RT-PCR used the HTBI primer set. MiXCR was run by TCRdb on the multiplex PCR reads, yielding one entry per CDR3 protein. The repertoire consists of approximately 420,000 distinct CDR3 sequences, with roughly an eighth occurring once and the leading ten covering about 5%.

Findings of the study overall: Clonotypes that were expanded in thyroid above 0.001 mostly appeared in blood too.

A word on this clonotype: What it binds is unknown.

This chain links TRBV7-3 with TRBJ2-7; TRBD2 matches at 11 bases. The sequenced sample was blood. The sequence was obtained from a young woman with Graves' hyperthyroidism. In DNA, the CDR3 is TGTGCCAGCAGCTTAGCTAGCGGGAGGTTTACTTACGAGCAGTACTTC. Translating gives CASSLASGRFTYEQYF.